Listed below are T cell receptor beta chains from one sample, sequenced in a study of post-analysis software for immune sequencing data. TCRdb re-called the PCR reads with MiXCR, one entry per CDR3 protein. The table has 740,000 or so distinct CDR3 sequences, under 70% seen once. Input material: blood. These receptors all come from a girl between 5 and 17 years old with multiple sclerosis. The CDR3 runs from the conserved cysteine through the conserved F or W. The order of the fields is D gene, V gene, clone size, J gene, CDR3 protein, CDR3 DNA. The D gene is left open where the match is weak. Size is stated for part of the rows, as once, few or many counts, or as a class when the clone is expanded.

d_call: -; v_call: TRBV5-6; clone_size: few; j_call: TRBJ2-1; cdr3_aa: CASTDLATNSYNEQFF; cdr3_nt: TGTGCCAGCACCGATCTAGCGACTAACTCCTACAATGAGCAGTTCTTC
d_call: TRBD1; v_call: TRBV5-1; clone_size: few; j_call: TRBJ2-4; cdr3_aa: CASSFGQGLGEQYF; cdr3_nt: TGCGCCAGCAGCTTTGGACAGGGGCTGGGAGAGCAGTACTTC
d_call: -; v_call: TRBV12-3/TRBV12-4; clone_size: -; j_call: TRBJ2-7; cdr3_aa: CASSLMAGRYEQYF; cdr3_nt: TGTGCCAGCAGTTTAATGGCAGGTCGCTACGAGCAGTACTTC
d_call: -; v_call: TRBV15; clone_size: -; j_call: TRBJ2-5; cdr3_aa: CATSRVGTQDEQYF; cdr3_nt: TGTGCCACCAGCAGAGTGGGGACCCAGGATGAGCAGTACTTC
d_call: TRBD2; v_call: TRBV11-1; clone_size: few; j_call: TRBJ2-5; cdr3_aa: CASSRLAQLYNEQYF; cdr3_nt: TGTGCCAGCAGCAGACTAGCGCAACTTTACAATGAGCAGTACTTC
d_call: TRBD1; v_call: TRBV29-1; clone_size: few; j_call: TRBJ2-7; cdr3_aa: CSGLRGGSSNEQYF; cdr3_nt: TGCAGCGGGCTACGAGGGGGCTCCTCGAACGAGCAGTACTTC
d_call: -; v_call: TRBV6-5; clone_size: -; j_call: TRBJ2-5; cdr3_aa: CASSSLGMSDSLETQYF; cdr3_nt: TGTGCCAGCAGTTCATTAGGGATGAGCGATTCTTTAGAGACCCAGTACTTC
d_call: TRBD1; v_call: TRBV7-8; clone_size: few; j_call: TRBJ2-7; cdr3_aa: CASSPHGTGSYEQYF; cdr3_nt: TGTGCCAGCAGCCCGCACGGGACAGGGAGCTACGAGCAGTACTTC
d_call: -; v_call: TRBV18; clone_size: -; j_call: TRBJ1-2; cdr3_aa: CASSPGGSSYGYTF; cdr3_nt: TGTGCCAGCTCACCCGGGGGGAGCAGCTATGGCTACACCTTC
d_call: -; v_call: TRBV20-1; clone_size: -; j_call: TRBJ1-1; cdr3_aa: CSAKWEMNTEAFF; cdr3_nt: TGCAGTGCTAAATGGGAAATGAACACTGAAGCTTTCTTT
d_call: TRBD1; v_call: TRBV30; clone_size: -; j_call: TRBJ2-7; cdr3_aa: CAWSGGLRGITYEQYF; cdr3_nt: TGTGCCTGGAGTGGGGGCCTCAGGGGGATAACCTACGAGCAGTACTTC
d_call: TRBD2; v_call: TRBV6-1; clone_size: -; j_call: TRBJ2-1; cdr3_aa: CASLWTSGEVEQFF; cdr3_nt: TGTGCCTCGCTCTGGACTAGCGGGGAGGTAGAGCAGTTCTTC
d_call: -; v_call: TRBV20-1; clone_size: few; j_call: TRBJ2-7; cdr3_aa: CSAQRGGGNEQYF; cdr3_nt: TGCAGTGCCCAACGTGGGGGAGGAAACGAGCAGTACTTC
d_call: TRBD2; v_call: TRBV20-1; clone_size: -; j_call: TRBJ2-7; cdr3_aa: CSARDRGGGSAPQQYF; cdr3_nt: TGCAGTGCTAGAGATCGGGGCGGGGGGTCAGCTCCCCAGCAGTACTTC
d_call: -; v_call: TRBV18; clone_size: -; j_call: TRBJ2-1; cdr3_aa: CASSLNGGAYNEQFF; cdr3_nt: TGTGCCAGCTCCCTAAATGGGGGAGCCTACAATGAGCAGTTCTTC
d_call: -; v_call: TRBV10-3; clone_size: -; j_call: TRBJ1-5; cdr3_aa: CAIGQYNQPQHF; cdr3_nt: TGTGCCATCGGGCAGTACAATCAGCCCCAGCATTTT
d_call: -; v_call: TRBV3-1; clone_size: -; j_call: TRBJ2-4; cdr3_aa: CASSQDTVLAKNIQYF; cdr3_nt: TGTGCCAGCAGCCAAGACACGGTCCTAGCCAAAAACATTCAGTACTTC
d_call: TRBD1; v_call: TRBV7-9; clone_size: -; j_call: TRBJ2-7; cdr3_aa: CASSASGTGPTYEQYF; cdr3_nt: TGTGCCAGCAGCGCCTCGGGGACAGGGCCCACCTACGAGCAGTACTTC
d_call: -; v_call: TRBV5-6; clone_size: -; j_call: TRBJ2-1; cdr3_aa: CASSPRGMFGEQFF; cdr3_nt: TGTGCCAGCAGCCCCCGGGGGATGTTCGGTGAGCAGTTCTTC
d_call: TRBD2; v_call: TRBV29-1; clone_size: -; j_call: TRBJ2-1; cdr3_aa: CSVGRGGREGYEQFF; cdr3_nt: TGCAGCGTAGGGCGCGGGGGACGGGAGGGATATGAGCAGTTCTTC